These T cell receptor beta chains were read from a single sample in a study of cytomegalovirus exposure and HLA in healthy donors. TCRdb's copy holds only in-frame clones and misses some; the assay was immunoSEQ multiplex PCR. The table includes about 130,000 clones, roughly 78% detected once. Material: PBMCs. The origin of the receptors is a man in his thirties or forties in good health and CMV-seropositive. Both conserved end residues are part of each CDR3. D genes are given only for firm matches. Clone size is not always given. Where it is, it says once, few, many or a class for expanded clones.

j_call d_call clone_size v_call cdr3_aa cdr3_nt
TRBJ1-5 . . TRBV10-3 CAIGGSGNQPQHF TGTGCCATCGGGGGGAGTGGGAATCAGCCCCAGCATTTT
TRBJ2-5 . . TRBV10-2 CASSSGQLEETQYF TGCGCCAGCAGTAGTGGACAGCTCGAAGAGACCCAGTACTTC
TRBJ2-7 . once TRBV5-4 CASSLRGIWDEQYF TGTGCCAGCAGCTTACGCGGGATCTGGGACGAGCAGTACTTC
TRBJ2-1 TRBD2 . TRBV28 CASSLTGLHNEQFF TGTGCCAGCAGTTTAACGGGACTACACAATGAGCAGTTCTTC
TRBJ1-3 . . TRBV6-4 CASSVPGTPNRGNTIYF TGTGCCAGCAGTGTCCCCGGGACACCTAACAGGGGAAACACCATATATTTT
TRBJ2-3 TRBD2 . TRBV30 CAWSHLGGRAGLGTDTQYF TGTGCCTGGAGTCATCTGGGCGGGAGGGCCGGGTTGGGCACAGATACGCAGTATTTT
TRBJ2-5 TRBD2 . TRBV11-3 CASSLGRTSAQETQYF TGTGCCAGCAGCTTAGGGAGAACTAGCGCGCAAGAGACCCAGTACTTC
TRBJ2-7 . . TRBV19 CASSIDGASTPEQYF TGTGCCAGTAGTATAGATGGGGCCTCGACTCCCGAGCAGTACTTC
TRBJ1-2 TRBD1 . TRBV19 CASSISLGQGPRGGYTF TGTGCCAGTAGTATTTCTTTGGGACAGGGGCCCCGTGGCGGCTACACCTTC
TRBJ2-1 TRBD1 . TRBV27 CASSPGQGAYNEQFF TGTGCCAGCAGTCCGGGACAGGGGGCCTACAATGAGCAGTTCTTC
TRBJ1-2 . once TRBV7-3 CASSLTAGNYGYTF TGTGCCAGCAGCTTAACTGCAGGGAACTATGGCTACACCTTC
TRBJ2-3 . . TRBV7-9 CASSGSGLNTDTQYF TGTGCCAGCAGCGGATCGGGACTTAACACAGATACGCAGTATTTT
TRBJ1-1 . . TRBV6-5 CASSQGGYATEAFF TGTGCCAGCAGTCAGGGTGGGTATGCGACTGAAGCTTTCTTT
TRBJ2-3 . . TRBV6-1 CASSELYDTPGADTQYF TGTGCCAGCAGTGAACTTTACGACACCCCGGGGGCAGATACGCAGTATTTT
TRBJ2-1 TRBD2 . TRBV7-9 CASSLFGTSFDNEQFF TGTGCCAGCAGCTTGTTCGGGACTAGCTTTGACAATGAGCAGTTCTTC
TRBJ2-3 TRBD1 few TRBV7-2 CASSPRTGGFADTQYF TGTGCCAGCAGCCCCCGGACAGGGGGCTTCGCAGATACGCAGTATTTT
TRBJ2-3 . . TRBV6-4 CASSSGVGAGDTQYF TGTGCCAGCAGTAGTGGAGTTGGGGCAGGAGATACGCAGTATTTT
TRBJ2-7 . . TRBV7-2 CASSLARRATYEQYF TGTGCCAGCAGCTTAGCGAGGCGGGCGACCTACGAGCAGTACTTC
TRBJ2-1 . . TRBV29-1 CSGGRDYNEQFF TGCAGCGGCGGCAGGGACTACAATGAGCAGTTCTTC
TRBJ2-7 . . TRBV27 CASSGRTSYEQYF TGTGCCAGCAGTGGAAGGACTTCCTACGAGCAGTACTTC
TRBJ2-7 TRBD2 . TRBV5-8 CASSLVLTSGSSYEQYF TGTGCCAGCAGCTTAGTCCTGACTAGCGGGAGCTCCTACGAGCAGTACTTC
TRBJ2-1 TRBD1 . TRBV11-2 CASSLRGTGRNEQFF TGTGCCAGCAGCTTGCGAGGGACAGGGAGGAATGAGCAGTTCTTC
TRBJ2-6 . . TRBV27 CASTSAGTRANVLTF TGTGCCAGCACAAGCGCCGGGACAAGGGCCAACGTCCTGACTTTC
TRBJ2-1 TRBD1 . TRBV19 CASSTPGTGVYNEQFF TGTGCCAGTAGTACCCCCGGGACAGGGGTCTACAATGAGCAGTTCTTC
TRBJ2-4 . . TRBV4-1 CASSLRGGIAKNIQYF TGCGCCAGCAGCCTAAGGGGGGGGATAGCCAAAAACATTCAGTACTTC
TRBJ1-2 TRBD1 . TRBV27 CASRRQGVRGYTF TGTGCCAGCAGACGACAGGGGGTGAGAGGCTACACCTTC
TRBJ2-3 . few TRBV10-3 CAISVADTQYF TGTGCCATCAGTGTCGCAGATACGCAGTATTTT
TRBJ2-1 . few TRBV4-2 CASSQGFFGGNNNEQFF TGTGCCAGCAGCCAAGGTTTCTTTGGGGGGAATAACAATGAGCAGTTCTTC
TRBJ2-1 TRBD2 . TRBV7-9 CASSPRLAGVIHEQFF TGTGCCAGCAGCCCAAGACTAGCGGGAGTTATACATGAGCAGTTCTTC
TRBJ1-2 TRBD1 . TRBV10-2 CASRGDRPRGGYTF TGCGCCAGCAGGGGGGACAGGCCTAGAGGGGGCTACACCTTC
TRBJ1-1 . . TRBV29-1 CSVGTGLNTEAFF TGCAGCGTTGGCACAGGTCTGAACACTGAAGCTTTCTTT
TRBJ2-3 TRBD2 . TRBV15 CATSRDSILGAGGRTDTQYF TGTGCCACCAGCAGAGATTCAATTCTAGGCGCGGGAGGCCGCACAGATACGCAGTATTTT
TRBJ2-1 TRBD2 few TRBV27 CASSSLAGVVHEQFF TGTGCCAGCAGTTCCCTAGCGGGAGTGGTGCATGAGCAGTTCTTC